These 20 T cell receptor beta chains share one sample of origin, sequenced in a study of T cells after yellow fever vaccination. TCRdb called the 5' RACE reads again in MiXCR, with one record for every CDR3 protein. This repertoire shows 300,000 to 350,000 distinct CDR3 sequences, 7% to 9% found once; its top ten account for 17%. Sequenced material: PBMCs, taken roughly 45 days after the first yellow fever vaccination. The receptors come from a man in his late teens or twenties who received the YFV17D yellow fever vaccine.

This clonotype was observed a few times. The chain recombines TRBV20-1 with TRBJ2-3; TRBD1 is a possible D gene (6 bases). Trimming cost V 5 bases and J 5 bases, with 23 bases left between them. CDR1 is DFQATT and CDR2 is SNEGSKA in the germline V gene (reference sequence). This CDR3 is built from 16 residues. CDR3 DNA sequence: TGCAGTGCTCCCCACAGGGTGCGATGGGTGATAGATACGCAGTATTTT. It translates to CSAPHRVRWVIDTQYF.

This chain joins TRBV10-3 and TRBJ2-1, with TRBD1 as a possible D gene (6 bases). The CDR3 totals 16 residues. The V gene lost 0 bases and the J gene lost 0 bases, with 9 bases spanning the gap. The germline V gene has CDR1 ENHRY and CDR2 SYGVKD. CDR3 DNA: TGTGCCATCAGTGAGTCGACAGGTGACTCCTACAATGAGCAGTTCTTC. This sequence encodes CAISESTGDSYNEQFF.

This clonotype appeared a few times. J is TRBJ2-5 and V is TRBV4-1; D unclear. This CDR3 has 14 residues. Germline CDR1 reads MGHRA; CDR2 reads YSYEKL. Trimming removed 1 base at V and 2 bases at J, with 8 bases between. The CDR3 loop is CASSQVPQQETQYF. CDR3 coding DNA: TGCGCCAGCAGCCAAGTCCCACAGCAAGAGACCCAGTACTTC.

The chain carries TRBV20-1 and TRBJ2-3; 7 nucleotides match TRBD2. V was clipped by 0 bases and J by 5 bases; unmatched bases: 8. CDR3 length: 15 residues. CDR1 DFQATT and CDR2 SNEGSKA come from the germline V gene (reference sequence). The DNA of the CDR3 is TGCAGTGCTAGAGAGAGCGGGACTACCGGAGATACGCAGTATTTT. Protein product: CSARESGTTGDTQYF.

This clonotype was detected many times. This sequence joins TRBV4-1 and TRBJ2-7; tentative D call: TRBD1 (5 bases). The CDR3 totals 15 residues. Trimming removed 0 bases at V and 4 bases at J, with 13 bases between. Per germline, CDR1 MGHRA and CDR2 YSYEKL. CDR3 in DNA: TGCGCCAGCAGCCAAGAAAGGGGCGGATTATACGAGCAGTACTTC. Residues: CASSQERGGLYEQYF.

This clonotype was counted between two and nine times. The V and J genes are TRBV20-1 and TRBJ2-1, with 7 bases aligning to TRBD2. V lost 6 bases, J lost 4 bases, and 12 bases stayed unmatched. Germline V gives CDR1 DFQATT, CDR2 SNEGSKA (reference sequence). There are 15 residues in the CDR3. The CDR3 is CSAPRSLADYNEQFF. The CDR3 DNA is TGCAGTGCCCCGAGGTCGCTAGCGGATTACAATGAGCAGTTCTTC.

In its sample, this clonotype was seen a few times. The chain joins TRBV4-1 to TRBJ2-5; D remains unclear. With 1 base removed from V and 8 bases from J, the gap between germline ends came to 8 bases. CDR1 is MGHRA, CDR2 YSYEKL, per germline. The CDR3 is 12 residues long. The CDR3 reads CASSQVGLTQYF. DNA for the CDR3: TGCGCCAGCAGCCAAGTAGGCCTCACCCAGTACTTC.

This chain connects TRBV29-1 to TRBJ2-1; possibly TRBD1 or TRBD2 for D (7 bases each). V gave up 3 bases and J gave up 4 bases, with 10 bases separating them. The CDR3 has 13 amino acids. In germline, CDR1 is SQVTM, CDR2 ANQGSEA. The CDR3, as DNA: TGCAGCGTTGACAGGGGGGGTTACAATGAGCAGTTCTTC. It is translated as CSVDRGGYNEQFF.

V is TRBV14 and J is TRBJ2-2; a possible D gene is TRBD1 (6 bases). The CDR3 is made up of 13 amino acids. The V gene lost 4 bases and the J gene lost 6 bases, with 9 bases spanning the gap. The V gene's germline CDR1 is SGHDN and CDR2 FVKESK. The CDR3 nucleotides read TGTGCCAGCAGCCCCCGGACAGCCGGGGAGCTGTTTTTT. This gives the protein CASSPRTAGELFF.

This clonotype was counted a few times. This CDR3 is CASSGRSPGEQYF. In DNA form, the CDR3 reads TGTGCCAGCAGTGGGAGATCCCCGGGCGAGCAGTACTTC. The genes are TRBV9 and TRBJ2-7, with D maybe TRBD2 (5 bases). The CDR3 runs to 13 residues. Between the trimmed V and J ends, which lost 5 bases and 6 bases, there was a span of 15 bases. Per the germline V gene, CDR1 is SGDLS and CDR2 is YYNGEE.

This clonotype has just a few counts. The V call is TRBV14, the J call TRBJ2-3, with 7 bases that match TRBD2. With 3 bases clipped from V and 3 bases from J, the junction kept 9 bases outside the gene matches. CDR1 and CDR2 from the germline V gene are SGHDN and FVKESK. The CDR3 has 16 amino acids. This CDR3 reads CASSQGTNGWTDTQYF. CDR3 bases: TGTGCCAGCAGCCAGGGGACTAACGGATGGACAGATACGCAGTATTTT.

This clonotype was observed a few times. The V and J genes are TRBV4-3 and TRBJ2-3; unclear D gene. CDR1 is LGHNA, CDR2 YSLEER, per germline. This CDR3 comprises 15 residues. The V and J ends lost 0 bases and 4 bases respectively, with 11 bases between them. CDR3 coding DNA: TGCGCCAGCAGCCAAGAAGGACGGCCTTCAGATACGCAGTATTTT. Amino acids: CASSQEGRPSDTQYF.

This clonotype has just a few counts. The chain uses TRBV24-1 and TRBJ1-2; maybe TRBD1 (5 bases). Trimming removed 2 bases at V and 2 bases at J, with 11 bases between. The CDR3 is made up of 15 amino acids. Germline lookup yields CDR1 KGHDR and CDR2 SFDVKD. The CDR3 here is CATSDSGAGNYGYTF. The CDR3 DNA follows: TGTGCCACCAGTGATTCCGGGGCGGGAAACTATGGCTACACCTTC.

The chain has TRBV20-1 and TRBJ1-1; possible D gene TRBD1, 6 bases. The CDR3 sequence is 12 residues long. Trimming shortened V by 5 bases and J by 11 bases, and 18 bases separated the two germline ends. Germline CDR1 DFQATT, CDR2 SNEGSKA (reference sequence). The CDR3 loop reads CSAHFPGHLAFF. In DNA, the CDR3 is TGCAGTGCTCACTTTCCGGGACATCTGGCTTTCTTT.

This clonotype turned up a few times. The DNA for the CDR3 is TGTGCCAGCAGTTCACGACAGGGTGGTCAGCCCCAGCATTTT. This codes for CASSSRQGGQPQHF. This sequence joins TRBV6-5 and TRBJ1-5, with 7 bases lining up with TRBD1. V shed 4 bases and J 6 bases; nucleotides not matched to a gene: 6. In germline, CDR1 is MNHEY, CDR2 SVGAGI. The CDR3 sequence is 14 residues long.

This chain links TRBV4-1 with TRBJ1-2, with 8 bases fitting TRBD1. The V gene's germline CDR1 is MGHRA and CDR2 YSYEKL. V was clipped by 3 bases and J by 1 base; unmatched bases: 10. The CDR3 has 17 amino acids. For the CDR3, the DNA is TGCGCCAGCAGCCATCTCGGGACAGGACAACTTAACTATGGCTACACCTTC. Its translation is CASSHLGTGQLNYGYTF.

This clonotype was detected a few times. The chain links TRBV12-3 or TRBV12-4 to TRBJ1-1, with D perhaps TRBD1 (5 bases). Trimming removed 2 bases from V and 10 bases from J, with 17 bases in between. CDR3 length: 14 amino acids. The CDR3 spells CASSLNVADGGAFF. The DNA of the CDR3 is TGTGCCAGCAGTTTAAATGTCGCGGACGGGGGAGCTTTCTTT.

The V and J genes are TRBV29-1 and TRBJ2-5, with 7 bases identical to TRBD1. The ends lost 8 bases at V and 5 bases at J; junction bases unmatched: 11. There are 13 residues in the CDR3. Germline CDR1 reads SQVTM; CDR2 reads ANQGSEA. The CDR3 region is CSTTRQGWETQYF. The CDR3 nucleotides are TGCAGCACAACCCGACAGGGTTGGGAGACCCAGTACTTC.

The chain is built from TRBV14 and TRBJ1-1; 7 nucleotides agree with TRBD1. CDR1 is SGHDN, CDR2 FVKESK, per germline. With V trimmed by 4 bases and J by 5 bases, 7 bases remained unmatched. CDR3 size: 14 residues. As DNA, the CDR3 is TGTGCCAGCAGCCCCCAGGGGGGGGGGACTGAAGCTTTCTTT. As protein: CASSPQGGGTEAFF.

This clonotype was observed many times. J is TRBJ2-1 and V is TRBV9; D possibly matches TRBD1 or TRBD2 (7 bases each). Trimming took 4 bases from V and 3 from J, leaving 17 bases between them. CDR3 length equals 16 residues. Germline V gene lookup returns CDR1 SGDLS and CDR2 YYNGEE. The DNA for the CDR3 is TGTGCCAGCAGCCCGGGGGAGGGGGCTCTCTACAATGAGCAGTTCTTC. It specifies CASSPGEGALYNEQFF.